The clone carrying this T cell receptor (beta chain) was observed many times. These data originate in a study of T-cell reconstitution after alpha-beta-depleted transplantation in children. This CDR3 is built from 14 residues. Germline V gene data show CDR1 as GTSNPN and CDR2 as SVGIG (reference sequence). The V end was cut by 1 base, the J end by 2 bases, with 9 bases between. The library targeted TCRbeta and was prepared with unique molecular identifiers. In TCRdb, the PCR reads were re-called with MiXCR into one record per CDR3 protein. This table holds 550,000 to 600,000 distinct CDR3 sequences, about 21% found once.

The sample in question was PBMCs, mostly from graft donor cells, obtained 360 days after TCRalphabeta/CD19-depleted stem cell transplant. The sequence derives from a boy younger than two who had a stem cell transplant for acute myeloid leukemia, so the T cells may come from the graft donor. V and J are TRBV30 and TRBJ1-5; D may be TRBD1 (5 bases). The CDR3 reads CAWSGLQGNQPQHF. The CDR3 DNA reads as TGTGCCTGGAGTGGTCTACAGGGCAATCAGCCCCAGCATTTT.